The present T cell receptor beta chain was sequenced within a study of CXCR3-negative and CXCR3-positive naive CD8 T cells (dated by TCRdb to the late 2010s). For the study in its entirety: In total, approximately 130 million TRB reads were obtained, or roughly 1.5 +/- 0.3 million reads per library. TRBV-TRBJ cluster analysis included naive subsets from 5 donors and memory cells from 3 donors. The diversity and physicochemical repertoire analyses included some 11 donors pooled from two independent experiments. Here is what the overall study found, with its caveats: Compared with CXCR3-negative naive cells, CXCR3-positive naive cells had TRB CDR3s with higher hydrophobicity (lower Kidera factor 4), lower energy, and higher strength and volume indices. TRBV-TRBJ usage was similar between naive CXCR3-negative and CXCR3-positive cells from the same donor, while memory cells showed distinct patterns. Because CXCR3 expression was partially decreased after cryopreservation, freshly isolated PBMCs were used for most assays. Both naive subsets had comparably high repertoire diversity, while memory CD8+ T cells had much lower repertoire diversity. Because surface CD5, which is linked to self-reactivity in mice, was comparable between the naive subsets, TCR interaction strength was also inferred from the physicochemical properties of TRB CDR3s.

For every CD8+ T cell subset, under 350,000 cells were flow-sorted straight into RLT lysis buffer, and each subset was sorted in triplicate. Naive CD8+ T cells were defined stringently as CD45RO-CCR7+CD27+CD95- to exclude memory contaminants. Using standard density gradient centrifugation, peripheral blood mononuclear cells were isolated from buffy coats. A FACSAria III was used to flow-sort naive CXCR3-negative and CXCR3-positive CD8+ T cells. Total RNA was extracted from sorted cells with an RNeasy Mini Kit. Concerning this clonotype itself: Its antigen remains undetermined.

Looking up the germline V gene yields CDR1 SGHTA and CDR2 FQGNSA. The CDR3 holds 13 amino acids from the cysteine to the phenylalanine. DNA is not on record. Sequencing was performed on a NextSeq 550. The Human TCR Profiling Kit (MiLaboratory) was used to make UMI-labeled 5' RACE TRB cDNA libraries. cDNA synthesis used the entire amount of extracted RNA, and PCR amplification then used the entire amount of cDNA produced. Libraries were prepared in parallel using an identical number of PCR cycles. Regarding the original processing steps: About 50,000 +/- 10,000 unique UMI-labeled TRB cDNA molecules per library were extracted with MIGEC and MiXCR, with at least two reads per UMI required. On average, each library contained approximately 40,000 +/- 10,000 functional in-frame TRB CDR3 nucleotide clonotypes without stop codons. After each sample was downsampled to 5000 UMI-labeled TRB molecules, VDJtools was used to calculate diversity metrics such as normalized Shannon-Wiener and Chao1. For the central five CDR3 residues, VDJtools calculated physicochemical properties weighted by clonotype size, namely interaction energy, strength, volume and Kidera factor 4. Each CDR3 protein sequence appears as one entry after TCRdb reprocessed the reads, and no DNA is included. TCRdb, rather than the study authors, made the V and J calls. For this sample, the table gives about 98,000 distinct CDR3 sequences. The ten largest clones add up to 0.95% to 1.4% of the sample.

The origin of this receptor is a human donor in good health. Some clones in this sample may be carry-over from other donors' samples. The rearrangement combines TRBV7-2 with TRBJ2-7; with no DNA, the TCRdb D assignment of TRBD1 cannot be verified. The sequencing input was naive CXCR3+ CD8+ T cells from blood. In the paper's terms, the cell subset or site label means: CD45RO-CCR7+CD27+CD95- naive CD8+ T cells expressing CXCR3 (TNR3+). The CDR3 protein sequence reads: CASSSGLGVFPNF. Reference TRBV7-2 and TRBJ2-7 genes cover what lies past the CDR3, so the full variable domain is GAGVSQSPSNKVTEKGKDVELRCDPISGHTALYWYRQSLGQGLEFLIYFQGNSAPDKSGLPSDRFSAERTGGSVSTLTIQRTQQEDSAVYLCASSSGLGVFPNFGPGTRLTVT.